This T cell receptor (beta chain) stems from a study of blood T cell repertoires in COVID-19. In its sample, this clone was seen once. Sequencing used immunoSEQ multiplex PCR; TCRdb keeps in-frame clones, though not all of them. The top ten hold over 0.95% of the sample, which has roughly 200,000 clones, 75% to 90% seen once. This CDR3 is built from 14 residues. Germline V gene data show CDR1 as WNHNN and CDR2 as SYGVQD (reference sequence). V dropped 3 bases and J dropped 9; count of bases not matched to a gene: 7. The TCR was taken from a man younger than 40 who had recovered from COVID-19. Input material: PBMCs or T cells enriched from blood (not recorded which). The chain recombines TRBV10-1 with TRBJ2-1; TRBD2 matches 8 bases. CDR3: CASSDWREDVEQFF. As DNA, the CDR3 is TGCGCCAGCAGTGACTGGCGGGAGGACGTTGAGCAGTTCTTC.